This T cell receptor beta chain emerged from a study of T cell responses to AZD1222 COVID-19 vaccine. Overall study context: Second-dose intervals of approximately 4 or approximately 12 weeks were pooled.

The trim removed 1 base at V and 3 bases at J, leaving 7 bases unmatched. The CDR3 consists of 16 residues. Germline values: CDR1 SGHTA, CDR2 FQGNSA. As regards this clone: Its antigen is unknown.

Findings of the study overall: Clonal diversity was possibly underestimated; the donors were predominantly white British and more often female. Regions 160-218 and 743-854 held dominance among vaccine-associated CD4 TCRs, which spanned spike. Just a handful of AZD1222 recipients tested seropositive at baseline.

The method was immunoSEQ multiplex PCR; TCRdb's version includes in-frame clones alone and lacks a portion of them. The sample shows about 120,000 clones, 92% of them seen only once. The sequences come from peripheral blood, collected on day 0 of AZD1222 vaccination. This clonotype was obtained from an adult in good health. V usage is TRBV7-2 and J usage is TRBJ1-1, with 8 bases lining up with TRBD1. CDR3 nucleotides: TGTGCCAGCAGCTTAGGACAGGGGATTTTGGACACTGAAGCTTTCTTT. This sequence encodes CASSLGQGILDTEAFF.